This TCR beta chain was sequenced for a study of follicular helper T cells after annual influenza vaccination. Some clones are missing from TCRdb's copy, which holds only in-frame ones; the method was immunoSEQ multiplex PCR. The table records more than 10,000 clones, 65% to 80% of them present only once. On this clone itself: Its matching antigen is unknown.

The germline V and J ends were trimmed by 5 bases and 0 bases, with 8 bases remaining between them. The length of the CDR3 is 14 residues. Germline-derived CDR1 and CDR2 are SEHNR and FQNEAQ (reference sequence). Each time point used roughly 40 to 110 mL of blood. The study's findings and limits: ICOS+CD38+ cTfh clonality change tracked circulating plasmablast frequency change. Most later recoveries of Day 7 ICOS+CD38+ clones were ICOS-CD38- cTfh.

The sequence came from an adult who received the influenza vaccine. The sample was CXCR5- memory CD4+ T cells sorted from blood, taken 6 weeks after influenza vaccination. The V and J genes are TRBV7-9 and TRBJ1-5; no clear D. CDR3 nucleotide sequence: TGTGCCAGCAGCCCCACAGTTAGCAATCAGCCCCAGCATTTT. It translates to CASSPTVSNQPQHF.